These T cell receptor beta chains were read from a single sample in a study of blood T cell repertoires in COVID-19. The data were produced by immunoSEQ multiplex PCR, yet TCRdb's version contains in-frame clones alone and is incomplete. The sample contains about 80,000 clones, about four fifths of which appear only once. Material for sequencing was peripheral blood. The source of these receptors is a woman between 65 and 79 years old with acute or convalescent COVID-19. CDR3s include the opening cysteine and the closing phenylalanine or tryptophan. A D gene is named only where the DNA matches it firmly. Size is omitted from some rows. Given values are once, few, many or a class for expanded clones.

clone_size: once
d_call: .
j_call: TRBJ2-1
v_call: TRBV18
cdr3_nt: TGTGCCAGCTCACGGAACACAGACAATGAGCAGTTCTTC
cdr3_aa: CASSRNTDNEQFF

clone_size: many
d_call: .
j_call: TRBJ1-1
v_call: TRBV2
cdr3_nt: TGTGCCAGCAGAGGCGACTCGACAGGGAACACTGAAGCTTTCTTT
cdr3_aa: CASRGDSTGNTEAFF

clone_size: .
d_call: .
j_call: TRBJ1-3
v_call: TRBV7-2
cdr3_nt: TGTGCCAGCAGGAGAGCTCCCGGAAACACCATATATTTT
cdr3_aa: CASRRAPGNTIYF

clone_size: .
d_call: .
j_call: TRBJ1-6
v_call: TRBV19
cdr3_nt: TGTGCCAGTAGTATAGGGACAGTAGGGGCTTCACCCCTCCACTTT
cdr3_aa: CASSIGTVGASPLHF

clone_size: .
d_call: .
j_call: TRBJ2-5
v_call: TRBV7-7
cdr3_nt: TGTGCCAGCAGCTTACAGGCGCAGCAAGAGACCCAGTACTTC
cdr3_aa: CASSLQAQQETQYF

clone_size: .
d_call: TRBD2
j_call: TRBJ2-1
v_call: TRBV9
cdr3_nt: TGTGCCAGCAGCCCACGAGGGGGACTAGCCAACAATGAGCAGTTCTTC
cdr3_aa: CASSPRGGLANNEQFF

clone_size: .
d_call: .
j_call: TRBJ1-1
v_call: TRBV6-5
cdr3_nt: TGTGCCAGCAGGCCGTACCCAGAACAAAACACTGAAGCTTTCTTT
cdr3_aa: CASRPYPEQNTEAFF

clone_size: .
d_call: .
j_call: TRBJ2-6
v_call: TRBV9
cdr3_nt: TGTGCCAGCGGTTTAGGGGTCTTCTCTGGGGCCAACGTCCTGACTTTC
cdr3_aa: CASGLGVFSGANVLTF

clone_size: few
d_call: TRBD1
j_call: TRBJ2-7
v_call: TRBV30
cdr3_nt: TGTGCCTGGCAGGGGGCCTACGAGCAGTACTTC
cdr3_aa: CAWQGAYEQYF

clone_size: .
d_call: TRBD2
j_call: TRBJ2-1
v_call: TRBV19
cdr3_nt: TGTGCCAGTAGTAAAGGGCGGGAGGATCGGCAGTTCTTC
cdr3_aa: CASSKGREDRQFF

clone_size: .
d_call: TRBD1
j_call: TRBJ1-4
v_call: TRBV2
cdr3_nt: TGTGCCAGCAGTCTATCTGGACAGGTTAATGAAAAACTGTTTTTT
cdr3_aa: CASSLSGQVNEKLFF

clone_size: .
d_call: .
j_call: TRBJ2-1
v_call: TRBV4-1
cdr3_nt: TGCGCCAGCAGCCAAGCCCACTCGGGCGGGAACGACAATGAGCAGTTCTTC
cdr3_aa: CASSQAHSGGNDNEQFF

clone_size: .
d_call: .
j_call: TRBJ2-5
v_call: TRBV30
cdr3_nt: TGTGCCTGCATACGGTGGGAGACCCAGTACTTC
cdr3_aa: CACIRWETQYF

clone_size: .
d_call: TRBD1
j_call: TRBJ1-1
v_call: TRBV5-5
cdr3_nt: TGTGCCAGCAGCTTCGACAGGGGCGTTAACACTGAAGCTTTCTTT
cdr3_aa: CASSFDRGVNTEAFF

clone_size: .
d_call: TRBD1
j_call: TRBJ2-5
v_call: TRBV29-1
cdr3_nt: TGCAGCGTTGCCGGGACAGGGGACGGGGAGACCCAGTACTTC
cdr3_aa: CSVAGTGDGETQYF

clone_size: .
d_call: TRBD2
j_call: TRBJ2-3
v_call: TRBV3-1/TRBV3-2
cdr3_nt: TGTGCCAGCAGCCAAGACGGGAGGTACACAGATACGCAGTATTTT
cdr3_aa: CASSQDGRYTDTQYF

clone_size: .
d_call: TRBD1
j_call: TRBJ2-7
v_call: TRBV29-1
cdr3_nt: TGCAGCGTTGACCCCGGGACAGGGTACGAGCAGTACTTC
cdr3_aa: CSVDPGTGYEQYF

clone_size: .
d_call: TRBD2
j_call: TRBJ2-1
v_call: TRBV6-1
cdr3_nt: TGTGCCAGCAGTGGGACTAGCGGGAGGTACAACAATGAGCAGTTCTTC
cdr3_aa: CASSGTSGRYNNEQFF

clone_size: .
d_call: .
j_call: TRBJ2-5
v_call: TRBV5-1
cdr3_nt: TGCGCCAGCAGCTTAGGTGCAGAAAGGGGGACCCAGTACTTC
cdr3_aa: CASSLGAERGTQYF

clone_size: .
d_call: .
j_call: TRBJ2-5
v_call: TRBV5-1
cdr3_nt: TGCGCCAGCAGCTTGCAGTTCCAAGAGACCCAGTACTTC
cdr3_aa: CASSLQFQETQYF

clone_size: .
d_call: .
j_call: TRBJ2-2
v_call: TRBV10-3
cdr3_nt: TGTGCCATCAGTGAGCCTAGGGACTTTATTACCGGGGAGCTGTTTTTT
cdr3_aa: CAISEPRDFITGELFF

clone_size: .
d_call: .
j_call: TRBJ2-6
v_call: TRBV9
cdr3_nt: TGTGCCAGCAGCACCAGGGTCTCTGGGGCCAACGTCCTGACTTTC
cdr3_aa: CASSTRVSGANVLTF

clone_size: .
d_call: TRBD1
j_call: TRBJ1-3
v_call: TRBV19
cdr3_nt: TGTGCCAGTAGTATGAAGACAGGGAGTGGAAACACCATATATTTT
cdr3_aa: CASSMKTGSGNTIYF

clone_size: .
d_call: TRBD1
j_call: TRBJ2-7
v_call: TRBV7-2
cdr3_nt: TGTGCCAGCAGCTTGGGACAGGGACTTTACGAGCAGTACTTC
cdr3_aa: CASSLGQGLYEQYF

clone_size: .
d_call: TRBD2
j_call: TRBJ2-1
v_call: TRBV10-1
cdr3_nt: TGCGCCAGCAGCCGCTTTGTAGCGGGTGAGCAGTTCTTC
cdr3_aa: CASSRFVAGEQFF

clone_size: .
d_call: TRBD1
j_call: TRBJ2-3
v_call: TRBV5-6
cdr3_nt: TGTGCCAGCAGCTTGGTGGACAGGGTGGATAGTACGCAGTATTTT
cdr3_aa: CASSLVDRVDSTQYF

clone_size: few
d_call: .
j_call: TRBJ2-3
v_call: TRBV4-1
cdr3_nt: TGCGCCAGCAGCCTAGGGGGGGACCCCGATCGGGATACGCAGTATTTT
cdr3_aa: CASSLGGDPDRDTQYF

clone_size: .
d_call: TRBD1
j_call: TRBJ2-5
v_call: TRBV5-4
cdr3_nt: TGTGCCAGCAGCCGGGAACCGGGACAGGGTGAAGAGACCCAGTACTTC
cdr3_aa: CASSREPGQGEETQYF

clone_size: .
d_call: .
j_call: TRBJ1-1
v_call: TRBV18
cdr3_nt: TGTGCCAGCTCACCTGGTACAGACACTGAAGCTTTCTTT
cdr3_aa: CASSPGTDTEAFF

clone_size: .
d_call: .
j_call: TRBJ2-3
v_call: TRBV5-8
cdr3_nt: TGTGCCAGCAGCTTGGTTTCCGGGCCAGGGGAGTATTTT
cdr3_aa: CASSLVSGPGEYF

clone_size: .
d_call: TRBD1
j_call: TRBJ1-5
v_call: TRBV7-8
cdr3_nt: TGTGCCAGCAGCCCTAGGGGACAGGGAAATCAGCCCCAGCATTTT
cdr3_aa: CASSPRGQGNQPQHF

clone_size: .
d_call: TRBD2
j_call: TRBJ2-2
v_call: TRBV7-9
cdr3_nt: TGTGCCAGCAGCTTCATCGGGGGGGACACCGGGGAGCTGTTTTTT
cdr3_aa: CASSFIGGDTGELFF

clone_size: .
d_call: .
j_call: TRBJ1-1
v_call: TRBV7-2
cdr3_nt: TGTGCCAGCAGCTTACAGGGGAACACTGAAGCTTTCTTT
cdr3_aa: CASSLQGNTEAFF

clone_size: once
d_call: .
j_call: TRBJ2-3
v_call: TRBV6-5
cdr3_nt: TGTGCCAGCAGTTACCTGATCTGGGACTTCGATACGCAGTATTTT
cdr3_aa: CASSYLIWDFDTQYF

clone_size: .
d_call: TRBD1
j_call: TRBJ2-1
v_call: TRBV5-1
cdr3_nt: TGCGCCAGCAGCTTGGTGGGGCCAGGGGGAATCAATGAGCAGTTCTTC
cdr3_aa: CASSLVGPGGINEQFF

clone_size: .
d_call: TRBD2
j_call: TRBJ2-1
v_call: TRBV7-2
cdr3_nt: TGTGCCAGCAGCTCGGGACTAGATTACAATGAGCAGTTCTTC
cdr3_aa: CASSSGLDYNEQFF

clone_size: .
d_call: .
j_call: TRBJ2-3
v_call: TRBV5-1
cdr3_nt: TGCGCCAGCAGCTTGGTAGGCCGGGAGTCAGATACGCAGTATTTT
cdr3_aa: CASSLVGRESDTQYF

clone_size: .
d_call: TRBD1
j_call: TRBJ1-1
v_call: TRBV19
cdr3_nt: TGTGCCAGCCTCGCCCGGGACAGGGAAATTGGGACTGAAGCTTTCTTT
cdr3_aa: CASLARDREIGTEAFF

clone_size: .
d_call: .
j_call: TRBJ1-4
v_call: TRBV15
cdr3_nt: TGTGCCACCACTCCGAGGCGGGGGGCACTGGCTACTAATGAAAAACTGTTTTTT
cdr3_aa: CATTPRRGALATNEKLFF

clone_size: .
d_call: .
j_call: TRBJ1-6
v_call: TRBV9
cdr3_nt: TGTGCCAGCAGCGCCCGGACAGCGGAAAGTTCACCCCTCCACTTT
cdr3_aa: CASSARTAESSPLHF

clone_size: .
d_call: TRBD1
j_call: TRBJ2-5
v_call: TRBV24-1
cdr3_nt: TGTGCCACCAGTGATCCGGGACAGGCAGAGACCCAGTACTTC
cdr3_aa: CATSDPGQAETQYF

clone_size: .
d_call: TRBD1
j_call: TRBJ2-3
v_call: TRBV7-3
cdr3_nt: TGTGCCAGCAGCTTAGGACCGGGACAGGGGATCGATACGCAGTATTTT
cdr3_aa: CASSLGPGQGIDTQYF

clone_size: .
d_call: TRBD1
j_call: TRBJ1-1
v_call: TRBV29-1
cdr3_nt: TGCAGCGTGGGGGACAGGGGAGCGTGGAGTGAAGCTTTCTTT
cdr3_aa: CSVGDRGAWSEAFF

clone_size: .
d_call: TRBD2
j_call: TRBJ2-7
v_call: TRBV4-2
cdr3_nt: TGTGCCAGCAGCCCTCTGTTTAGCGGGATTGGCTCTTACGAGCAGTACTTC
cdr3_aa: CASSPLFSGIGSYEQYF

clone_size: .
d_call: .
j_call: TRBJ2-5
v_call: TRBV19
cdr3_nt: TGTGCCAGTAGTCATCAAGAGACCCAGTACTTC
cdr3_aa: CASSHQETQYF

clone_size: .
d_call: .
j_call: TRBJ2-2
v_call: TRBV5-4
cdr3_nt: TGTGCCAGCAGCTTGCAGGGGAGGAACACCGGGGAGCTGTTTTTT
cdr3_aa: CASSLQGRNTGELFF

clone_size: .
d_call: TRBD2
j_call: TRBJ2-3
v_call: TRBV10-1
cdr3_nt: TGCGCCAGCAGTGAAAGGAAGGCGGGAGGACGAGATACGCAGTATTTT
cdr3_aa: CASSERKAGGRDTQYF

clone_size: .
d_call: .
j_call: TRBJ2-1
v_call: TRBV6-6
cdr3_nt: TGTGCCAGCAGAGGCGGAGACAATGAGCAGTTCTTC
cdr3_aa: CASRGGDNEQFF

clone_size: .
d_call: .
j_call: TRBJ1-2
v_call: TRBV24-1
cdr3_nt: TGTGCCACCAGTGAGGGAGTGGGGGGTGACTATGGCTACACCTTC
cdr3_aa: CATSEGVGGDYGYTF

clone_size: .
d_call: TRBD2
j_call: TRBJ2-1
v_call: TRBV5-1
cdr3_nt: TGCGCCAGCAGCTTTGGACTAGCCCTGAGCTCCTACAATGAGCAGTTCTTC
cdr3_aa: CASSFGLALSSYNEQFF

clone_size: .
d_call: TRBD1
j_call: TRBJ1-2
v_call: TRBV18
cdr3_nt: TGTGCCAGCTCACCAGCCGGAGACAGGGGGCCTGGCTACACCTTC
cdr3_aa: CASSPAGDRGPGYTF

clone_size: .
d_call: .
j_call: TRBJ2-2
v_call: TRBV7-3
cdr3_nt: TGTGCCAGCAGCGAGTATAACGGGGAGCTGTTTTTT
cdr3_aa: CASSEYNGELFF

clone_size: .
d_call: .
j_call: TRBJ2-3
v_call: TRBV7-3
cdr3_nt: TGTGCCAGCTCGATGTTGGGGCAGAACACAGATACGCAGTATTTT
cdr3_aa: CASSMLGQNTDTQYF

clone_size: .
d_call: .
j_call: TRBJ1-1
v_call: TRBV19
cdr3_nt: TGTGCCAGTGCCAACGGACAGAACACTGAAGCTTTCTTT
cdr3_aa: CASANGQNTEAFF

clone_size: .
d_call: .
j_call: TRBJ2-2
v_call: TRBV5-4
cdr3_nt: TGTGCCAGCAGCTCTGGACTCGCTGGTGAGGGGGAGCTGTTTTTT
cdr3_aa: CASSSGLAGEGELFF

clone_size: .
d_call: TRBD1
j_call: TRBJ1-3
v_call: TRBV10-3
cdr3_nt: TGTGCCATCAGTGGGACAGGGGCTGGAAACACCATATATTTT
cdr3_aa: CAISGTGAGNTIYF

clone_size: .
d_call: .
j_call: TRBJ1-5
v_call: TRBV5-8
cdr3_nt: TGTGCCAGCAGCTCCTGGGGGGGGGACGGCTCCCTCAATCAGCCCCAGCATTTT
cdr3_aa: CASSSWGGDGSLNQPQHF

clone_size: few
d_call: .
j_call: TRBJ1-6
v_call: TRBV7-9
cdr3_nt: TGTGCCAGCAGCTACAGGGAGGGTAGTTCACCCCTCCACTTT
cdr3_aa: CASSYREGSSPLHF

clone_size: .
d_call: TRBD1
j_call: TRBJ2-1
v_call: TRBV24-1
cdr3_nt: TGTGCCACCAGTGACCCTCAGGGGGACTCCTACAATGAGCAGTTCTTC
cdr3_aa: CATSDPQGDSYNEQFF